These T cell receptor beta chains were read from a single sample in a study of blood T cell repertoires in COVID-19. The repertoire was sequenced with immunoSEQ multiplex PCR; TCRdb's copy has only in-frame clones and lacks some. The sample has approximately 260,000 clones; 82% are singletons. Sequencing used peripheral blood. These receptors originate from a woman aged 55-69 years with active or convalescent COVID-19. The CDR3 runs from the conserved cysteine through the conserved F or W. The D gene is left open where the match is weak. For some rows the clone size is stated as once, few or many, or as a class when expanded; others skip it.

abundance,d_gene,v_gene,j_gene,CDR3nt,CDR3aa
once,.,TRBV5-6,TRBJ2-2,TGTGCCAGCAGCCGGCAGGGGACGAACACCGGGGAGCTGTTTTTT,CASSRQGTNTGELFF
.,TRBD1,TRBV11-3,TRBJ2-6,TGTGCCAGCAGCCCAGGTAGGGGACAGGACCTCTCTGGGGCCAACGTCCTGACTTTC,CASSPGRGQDLSGANVLTF
.,.,TRBV7-8,TRBJ1-5,TGTGCCAGCAGCTTAGGCGGGGCCAATAGCAATCAGCCCCAGCATTTT,CASSLGGANSNQPQHF
once,.,TRBV3-1/TRBV3-2,TRBJ1-2,TGTGCCAGCAGCCCACAGGGTTTAGGGATCTATGGCTACACCTTC,CASSPQGLGIYGYTF
.,.,TRBV6-5,TRBJ1-3,TGTGCCAGCAGTTACGGGGCAGGTACTGGAAACACCATATATTTT,CASSYGAGTGNTIYF
.,.,TRBV30,TRBJ2-7,TGTGCCTGGCAGGGACTTCTTAACGAGCAGTACTTC,CAWQGLLNEQYF
.,TRBD2,TRBV18,TRBJ2-4,TGTGCCAGCTCACCTATGACTAGCGCAAACAAAAACATTCAGTACTTC,CASSPMTSANKNIQYF
.,TRBD2,TRBV5-1,TRBJ2-6,TGCGCCAGCAGCCTAGGACTAGCGGGGCCAAACCTATCATCCTCTGGGGCCAACGTCCTGACTTTC,CASSLGLAGPNLSSSGANVLTF
.,.,TRBV7-9,TRBJ2-1,TGTGCCAGCACCTTACCCCAGGGGTCCTACAATGAGCAGTTCTTC,CASTLPQGSYNEQFF
.,.,TRBV4-1,TRBJ2-7,TGCGCCAGCAGCCATCCAGGGGTAAACGAGCAGTACTTC,CASSHPGVNEQYF
few,.,TRBV10-3,TRBJ1-6,TGTGCCATCAGTCGCCGGGAAAGGGATAATTCACCCCTCCACTTT,CAISRRERDNSPLHF
.,.,TRBV6-2/TRBV6-3,TRBJ1-1,TGTGCCAGCAGTTATGGTTTGGGCGCTGAAGCTTTCTTT,CASSYGLGAEAFF
.,.,TRBV5-6,TRBJ1-1,TGTGCCAGCAGCTCCCGGGGGAGGGATCCTGAAGCTTTCTTT,CASSSRGRDPEAFF
.,.,TRBV4-1,TRBJ1-1,TGCGCCAGCAGCGTCCAGGTAAACACTGAAGCTTTCTTT,CASSVQVNTEAFF
.,TRBD1,TRBV4-1,TRBJ2-7,TGCGCCAGCAGCCAAGATCCCAGGGGGCAGGGCTACGAGCAGTACTTC,CASSQDPRGQGYEQYF
.,.,TRBV19,TRBJ1-2,TGTGCCAGTAGTGATTGGGGCCCTAACAACTATGGCTACACCTTC,CASSDWGPNNYGYTF
.,.,TRBV7-2,TRBJ1-6,TGTGCCAGCAGCTTAGAGGACGGAGGCCTAAGCTCCTATAATTCACCCCTCCACTTT,CASSLEDGGLSSYNSPLHF
.,TRBD2,TRBV25-1,TRBJ2-1,TGTGCCAGCAGTGAACCCGGGACTAGCGGGAGGTATGAGCAGTTCTTC,CASSEPGTSGRYEQFF
.,.,TRBV5-5,TRBJ1-2,TGTGCCAGCAGCTTGGCTGGGGGCGGCCTCTATGGCTACACCTTC,CASSLAGGGLYGYTF
.,.,TRBV3-1/TRBV3-2,TRBJ2-7,TGTGCCGTAAAGCTTTCCCCCTACGAGCAGTACTTC,CAVKLSPYEQYF
.,.,TRBV24-1,TRBJ2-3,TGTGCCACCAGTGAAAACGGGGGTACGACAGATACGCAGTATTTT,CATSENGGTTDTQYF
.,.,TRBV19,TRBJ2-7,TGTGCCAGTAGCACTACGACGAACTCCTACGAGCAGTACTTC,CASSTTTNSYEQYF
.,TRBD2,TRBV5-1,TRBJ2-3,TGCGCCAGCAGCTTAGAGCCGGGACTAGCGGGGAGAGATACGCAGTATTTT,CASSLEPGLAGRDTQYF
.,.,TRBV7-9,TRBJ1-2,TGTGCCAGCAGCTCCATCGGGACACTCTATGGCTACACCTTC,CASSSIGTLYGYTF
.,.,TRBV7-2,TRBJ1-4,TGTGCCAGCAGCTTTGCAGGGCCGAATGAAAAACTGTTTTTT,CASSFAGPNEKLFF
.,TRBD1,TRBV15,TRBJ1-1,TGTGCCACCAGCAGCAGAGACTACAGGGGGCAGGCTGAAGCTTTCTTT,CATSSRDYRGQAEAFF
.,.,TRBV6-5,TRBJ1-2,TGTGCCAGCAGCCCCCCCTTACAGATTTTCTATGGCTACACCTTC,CASSPPLQIFYGYTF
.,TRBD1,TRBV25-1,TRBJ1-6,TGTGCCAGCAGACCCGGGACAGGGTTGGAGTCACCCCTCCACTTT,CASRPGTGLESPLHF
.,.,TRBV3-1/TRBV3-2,TRBJ2-2,TGTGCCAGCAGGCCCGGGGGGCCCGAGCTGTTTTTT,CASRPGGPELFF
.,.,TRBV9,TRBJ1-5,TGTGCCAGCAGCAAAATAGGTTCGGGACAGCCCCAGCATTTT,CASSKIGSGQPQHF
.,TRBD1,TRBV3-1/TRBV3-2,TRBJ1-5,TGTGCCAGCAGCCAAAGACAGGGGAGCCAGCCCCAGCATTTT,CASSQRQGSQPQHF
.,TRBD2,TRBV3-1/TRBV3-2,TRBJ2-3,TGTGCCAGCAGCTTCTTAGCGGGGGGCACAGATACGCAGTATTTT,CASSFLAGGTDTQYF
few,.,TRBV7-6,TRBJ1-3,TGTGCCAGCAGCGGAGCCGGGACTGCGTCAGGAAACACCATATATTTT,CASSGAGTASGNTIYF
.,.,TRBV25-1,TRBJ2-2,TGTGCCAGCAGTTTAATTGGGGAGGCCGGGGAGCTGTTTTTT,CASSLIGEAGELFF
.,TRBD1,TRBV6-6,TRBJ1-5,TGTGCCAGCAGCCGATCGACAGGGAGTGGCAATCAGCCCCAGCATTTT,CASSRSTGSGNQPQHF
once,.,TRBV19,TRBJ2-7,TGTGCCAGTAGTCCCAGGAGGACAGCCCGGCAGTACTTC,CASSPRRTARQYF
.,.,TRBV5-1,TRBJ2-6,TGCGCCAGCAGCCCCTGGACAGCCGGGGCCAACGTCCTGACTTTC,CASSPWTAGANVLTF
.,.,TRBV6-2/TRBV6-3,TRBJ2-7,TGTGCCAGCAGTTACCTCCCCTCCTACGAGCAGTACTTC,CASSYLPSYEQYF
.,.,TRBV2,TRBJ2-4,TGTGCCAGCAGTGAAGCGGGGAGGACCAAAAACATTCAGTACTTC,CASSEAGRTKNIQYF
.,TRBD1,TRBV27,TRBJ1-2,TGTGCCAGCAGGGACAGGGTCAATGGCTACACCTTC,CASRDRVNGYTF
.,TRBD1,TRBV7-3,TRBJ1-2,TGTGCCAGCAGCGGTCCGGGACAGGGGACTGTGGGCTACACCTTC,CASSGPGQGTVGYTF
.,.,TRBV7-9,TRBJ1-2,TGTGCCAGCAGCCACGGACAGAACTATGGCTACACCTTC,CASSHGQNYGYTF
few,.,TRBV4-3,TRBJ1-5,TGCGCCAGCAGCCAAGAATTTTCAGGGCCCAATCAGCCCCAGCATTTT,CASSQEFSGPNQPQHF
.,TRBD2,TRBV27,TRBJ2-7,TGTGCCAGCAGTCCCTCCCCTAGCGGCGGCGACGAGCAGTACTTC,CASSPSPSGGDEQYF
few,TRBD1,TRBV6-5,TRBJ1-2,TGTGCCAGCAGTCCCGGGACAGGGTATGGCTACACCTTC,CASSPGTGYGYTF
.,.,TRBV5-4,TRBJ1-1,TGTGCCAGCAGCACCCCACGGTCGAACACTGAAGCTTTCTTT,CASSTPRSNTEAFF